The rows below give T cell receptor beta chains drawn from one sample of a study of post-analysis software for immune sequencing data. TCRdb called the PCR reads again in MiXCR, with one record for every CDR3 protein. The table lists fewer than 900,000 distinct CDR3 sequences, about 43% of them singletons. Sequencing was carried out using blood. Receptor source: a girl under 18 with multiple sclerosis. The CDR3 runs from the conserved cysteine through the conserved F or W. The D gene is left open where the match is weak. Clone sizes are given selectively: once, few, many, or a class where the clone is expanded.

CDR3nt | CDR3aa | j_gene | abundance | d_gene | v_gene
TGTGCCACCAGTGATCCTTCAGGTAGCGGGGCACAAGAGACCCAGTACTTC | CATSDPSGSGAQETQYF | TRBJ2-5 | . | TRBD2 | TRBV24-1
TGCAGCGTGGACTTAGTCGTCGTGAATACGCAGTATTTT | CSVDLVVVNTQYF | TRBJ2-3 | . | . | TRBV29-1
TGCAGTGCTAGATACCCTGGCTCTAGCGGACTCTACGAGCAGTACTTC | CSARYPGSSGLYEQYF | TRBJ2-7 | . | TRBD2 | TRBV20-1
TGCGCCAGCAGCTTGGGGGGCAGAGAAGAGACCCAGTACTTC | CASSLGGREETQYF | TRBJ2-5 | many | . | TRBV5-1
TGTGCCAGCAGCTTAGCCGATTCATCAACGTTCGGGTACGAGCAGTACTTC | CASSLADSSTFGYEQYF | TRBJ2-7 | few | . | TRBV11-2
TGTGCCAGCAGCTTGGAGCTGGGAGGTACGCAGTATTTT | CASSLELGGTQYF | TRBJ2-3 | few | . | TRBV5-5
TGCAGCGTTGAACTCCGGGAGGGGATGTTTTTT | CSVELREGMFF | TRBJ1-4 | . | . | TRBV29-1
TGCAGTGCTAGAGACCCGGGCAGAGGGGATGAAAAACTGTTTTTT | CSARDPGRGDEKLFF | TRBJ1-4 | few | . | TRBV20-1
TGCAGTGTCTGGCCCCGACTAGCGGGAATTGAGCAGTTCTTC | CSVWPRLAGIEQFF | TRBJ2-1 | . | TRBD2 | TRBV20-1
TGTGCCAGCAGCTTCCCGGGACGAGCGGGAACGACAGATACGCAGTATTTT | CASSFPGRAGTTDTQYF | TRBJ2-3 | . | TRBD2 | TRBV5-6
TGTGCCAGCAGTTACGGGCAGCACAATGAGCAGTTCTTC | CASSYGQHNEQFF | TRBJ2-1 | . | . | TRBV6-5
TGCAGCGTTTATCTAGCGGCTCGCGGAGATACGCAGTATTTT | CSVYLAARGDTQYF | TRBJ2-3 | . | TRBD2 | TRBV29-1
TGTGCCAGCAGCTTTTTACAGGGGGCCAATCAGCCCCAGCATTTT | CASSFLQGANQPQHF | TRBJ1-5 | . | TRBD1 | TRBV7-8
TGTGCCAGCAGTTTGGGACAGGGTCTATTGGGCTACACCTTC | CASSLGQGLLGYTF | TRBJ1-2 | few | TRBD1 | TRBV6-5
TGCAGTGCTAGAGACCGTAACAGGGCCGAGCAGTACTTC | CSARDRNRAEQYF | TRBJ2-7 | many | . | TRBV20-1
TGTGCCACCGCCGACTACCTGACAGGGGACGACTATGGCTACACCTTC | CATADYLTGDDYGYTF | TRBJ1-2 | . | TRBD1 | TRBV15
TGCAGCGTTGAAGATCAGCACGGGAAGCATGGCTACACCTTC | CSVEDQHGKHGYTF | TRBJ1-2 | few | . | TRBV29-1
TGTGCCATCAGTGCCTCCGACGGGACCCAAGGCATTCAGTACTTC | CAISASDGTQGIQYF | TRBJ2-4 | few | . | TRBV10-3
TGTGCCAGCTTACCGACTAGTTCCTACAATGAGCAGTTCTTC | CASLPTSSYNEQFF | TRBJ2-1 | . | . | TRBV6-6
TGCAGCGTTGAAGTGGTCAGTACCTATGGCTACACCTTC | CSVEVVSTYGYTF | TRBJ1-2 | few | . | TRBV29-1
TGTGCCAGCAGTTTTTTGAGCGGTGAGCAGTTCTTC | CASSFLSGEQFF | TRBJ2-1 | . | . | TRBV12-3/TRBV12-4
TGCAGTGCTCCTGACACGGCCACAGATACGCAGTATTTT | CSAPDTATDTQYF | TRBJ2-3 | few | . | TRBV20-1
TGCGCCAGCAGCCCCGACTCAGCAGATACGCAGTATTTT | CASSPDSADTQYF | TRBJ2-3 | . | . | TRBV5-1
TGCGCCAGCAGCTTGACCCAGCATGGTAGCAGCTACGAGCAGTACTTC | CASSLTQHGSSYEQYF | TRBJ2-7 | . | . | TRBV5-1
TGTGCCAGCAGCCCCGACTCACAGGGTATCTACGAGCAGTACTTC | CASSPDSQGIYEQYF | TRBJ2-7 | few | . | TRBV9
TGTGCCAGCGGAGATGGAAGGGGGGGATCCTACGAGCAGTACTTC | CASGDGRGGSYEQYF | TRBJ2-7 | few | . | TRBV5-4
TGCGCCAGCAGCCAAGGTGCGATGTCCTACGAGCAGTACTTC | CASSQGAMSYEQYF | TRBJ2-7 | . | . | TRBV4-1
TGTGCCATCAGTGAGTCGAGCGGGGCGGGCAATGAGCAGTTCTTC | CAISESSGAGNEQFF | TRBJ2-1 | few | TRBD2 | TRBV10-3
TGCAGTGCTCGACCCGCCGGGGATGGAAACACCATATATTTT | CSARPAGDGNTIYF | TRBJ1-3 | . | . | TRBV20-1
TGTGCCAGCAGCGTAGTAGGGGCGCCTAGCTCCTACAATGAGCAGTTCTTC | CASSVVGAPSSYNEQFF | TRBJ2-1 | . | . | TRBV9
TGTGCCAGCTCCATCTCCGGGACCAAGGCCGCCGAGCAGTACTTC | CASSISGTKAAEQYF | TRBJ2-7 | few | . | TRBV12-3/TRBV12-4
TGTGCCACCAGTGATGGGGCTTTTGGACCCCCCTTGGCTGAGCAGTTCTTC | CATSDGAFGPPLAEQFF | TRBJ2-1 | few | . | TRBV24-1
TGTGCCAGCAGAAACAGGGTGGGCTCCTACGAGCAGTACTTC | CASRNRVGSYEQYF | TRBJ2-7 | . | . | TRBV3-1
TGTGCCAGCAGCTTAGCGCGTCGGCTAGCGGGTCCCACAGATACGCAGTATTTT | CASSLARRLAGPTDTQYF | TRBJ2-3 | . | TRBD2 | TRBV7-8
TGTGCCAGCAGTACGACTAGCGGGGGTTCCTACGAGCAGTACTTC | CASSTTSGGSYEQYF | TRBJ2-7 | . | TRBD2 | TRBV6-5
TGCGCCAGCAGCTTGGATGCCACCGGACTAGCGGGCCTCCAAGAGACCCAGTACTTC | CASSLDATGLAGLQETQYF | TRBJ2-5 | . | TRBD2 | TRBV5-1
TGCGCCAGCATAACCGGGACAGGGGAGATAGAGACCCAGTACTTC | CASITGTGEIETQYF | TRBJ2-5 | few | TRBD1 | TRBV23-1
TGTGCCATCAGTGACCTCTACGAGCAGTACTTC | CAISDLYEQYF | TRBJ2-7 | . | . | TRBV10-3
TGTGCCAGCAGTTTATTGGGCGGGGGGGATACGCAGTATTTT | CASSLLGGGDTQYF | TRBJ2-3 | few | TRBD2 | TRBV6-5
TGTGCCAGCAGCTCTGGTCGGGGGAATGGGGCCAACGTCCTGACTTTC | CASSSGRGNGANVLTF | TRBJ2-6 | few | . | TRBV7-8
TGTGCCAGCAGCCATAAGCGGGGGCCTTCCTACGAGCAGTACTTC | CASSHKRGPSYEQYF | TRBJ2-7 | few | TRBD2 | TRBV7-2
TGTGCCAGCAGCGTCGGAGGGGGGAATGAGCAGTTCTTC | CASSVGGGNEQFF | TRBJ2-1 | . | . | TRBV9
TGTGCCAGCAGTCCACACCGGACCCAAGAGACCCAGTACTTC | CASSPHRTQETQYF | TRBJ2-5 | few | . | TRBV28
TGTGCCAGCAGTGAAACCGGCACAGATACGCAGTATTTT | CASSETGTDTQYF | TRBJ2-3 | few | . | TRBV6-1
TGTGCCAGCAGCGTCCTGGGAGCGGGAGTTTCAGATACGCAGTATTTT | CASSVLGAGVSDTQYF | TRBJ2-3 | . | TRBD2 | TRBV11-2
TGCAGCGCTGGACCGCTCACAGATACGCAGTATTTT | CSAGPLTDTQYF | TRBJ2-3 | . | . | TRBV20-1
TGCAGTGCTTGGAGAGCTAGCGGGAGGGCCCACGAGCAGTACTTC | CSAWRASGRAHEQYF | TRBJ2-7 | . | TRBD2 | TRBV20-1
TGTGCCAGCAGTGAATATTTCGCGGGACTAGCGGACTACAATGAGCAGTTCTTC | CASSEYFAGLADYNEQFF | TRBJ2-1 | . | TRBD2 | TRBV25-1
TGCGCCAGCAGCGGGGGACAGGTTAACAATGAGCAGTTCTTC | CASSGGQVNNEQFF | TRBJ2-1 | . | TRBD1 | TRBV5-1
TGCGCCAGCAGCTTACCAGGGAAGGATGAAAAACTGTTTTTT | CASSLPGKDEKLFF | TRBJ1-4 | few | . | TRBV5-1
TGTGCCAGCAGGAAACCAGGGGGGAGGACTGAAGCTTTCTTT | CASRKPGGRTEAFF | TRBJ1-1 | . | TRBD1 | TRBV6-5
TGTGCCAGCAGACCGACTAGCGGACAACTAGCTCTCTCCTACAATGAGCAGTTCTTC | CASRPTSGQLALSYNEQFF | TRBJ2-1 | few | TRBD2 | TRBV11-2
TGTGCCAGCAGACACCGGGACAGGGGTGAAAAACTGTTTTTT | CASRHRDRGEKLFF | TRBJ1-4 | few | TRBD1 | TRBV12-3/TRBV12-4
TGTGCCAGCAGTTTAACAGGGTTTACCTACGAGCAGTACTTC | CASSLTGFTYEQYF | TRBJ2-7 | . | . | TRBV28
TGTGCCAGCAGCTTAGGCCGGTCGATCTACGAGCAGTACTTC | CASSLGRSIYEQYF | TRBJ2-7 | few | . | TRBV13
TGTGCCAGCAGCCACACAGACGTTACTAACTATGGCTACACCTTC | CASSHTDVTNYGYTF | TRBJ1-2 | few | . | TRBV7-9